This T cell receptor beta chain was profiled in a study of CD8 T cells in ankylosing spondylitis. About this clonotype itself: Antigen specificity is unknown.

MiXCR, run by TCRdb on the 5' RACE reads, gives a single entry per CDR3 protein. The sample shows about 190,000 distinct CDR3 sequences, 10% to 15% of them seen only once. Findings of the study overall: Reported data indicate significant enrichment of disease-linked clones within matched ankylosing spondylitis synovial fluid.

V was cut by 11 bases and J by 3 bases, with 12 bases left in between. The CDR3 is made up of 12 amino acids. Per germline, CDR1 ENHRY and CDR2 SYGVKD. The sequence was obtained from a female donor with ankylosing spondylitis or in good health (not recorded which). What was sequenced was blood, either unsorted or a sorted T cell fraction (not recorded which). The rearrangement uses TRBV10-3 and TRBJ2-3; a weak D match, TRBD1 (6 bases). The CDR3, as DNA: TGTGCCGTACAGGGTTCGACAGATACGCAGTATTTT. Protein product: CAVQGSTDTQYF.